The 5 T cell receptor beta chains in this list originate from one sample, sequenced in a study of blood T cell repertoires in COVID-19. The protocol was immunoSEQ multiplex PCR, while the TCRdb copy is restricted to in-frame clones and leaves out a portion. The profile covers 160,000 or so clones, with around four fifths appearing a single time and around 6.3% taken by the ten largest. Sequencing was performed on peripheral blood. Receptors originate from a man in his 70s with active or convalescent COVID-19.

The chain uses TRBV9 and TRBJ2-3; the D gene is possibly TRBD2 (6 bases). The V gene's germline CDR1 is SGDLS and CDR2 YYNGEE. This CDR3 contains 16 residues. Trimming pared 0 bases from V and 6 bases from J, leaving 17 bases between. Here the CDR3 reads CASSVALAGGSDTQYF. The CDR3 nucleotides are TGTGCCAGCAGCGTAGCCCTAGCCGGGGGTTCTGATACGCAGTATTTT.

This clone has more than one count but fewer than ten. The gene calls are TRBV7-8 and TRBJ2-1; 10 bases align to TRBD2. V dropped 1 base and J dropped 8; count of bases not matched to a gene: 5. CDR1 and CDR2 (germline): SGHVS, FQNEAQ. The length of the CDR3 is 15 residues. The CDR3 loop reads CASSLGGTSADEQFF. For the CDR3, the DNA is TGTGCCAGCAGCTTAGGCGGGACTAGCGCCGATGAGCAGTTCTTC.

CDR3 sequence: CSVAPVLQETQYF. In nucleotides, the CDR3 is TGCAGCGTTGCACCGGTGCTGCAAGAGACCCAGTACTTC. The chain carries TRBV29-1 and TRBJ2-5; no clear D gene. V was clipped by 4 bases and J by 2 bases, with 11 bases between them. The CDR3 covers 13 residues. Germline CDR1 is SQVTM and CDR2 is ANQGSEA.

This rearrangement joins TRBV13 to TRBJ1-2, with D uncertain. This CDR3 contains 16 residues. The V end lost 4 bases, the J end lost 4 bases, and 19 bases lay between the germline ends. Germline CDR1 reads PRHDT; CDR2 reads FYEKMQ (reference sequence). Here the CDR3 reads CASSSNEASPSYGYTF. In DNA, the CDR3 is TGTGCCAGCAGCTCAAACGAGGCCTCACCGAGCTATGGCTACACCTTC.

The genes are TRBV29-1 and TRBJ1-2; TRBD1 aligns across 8 bases. With 0 bases clipped from V and 6 bases from J, the junction kept 9 bases outside the gene matches. CDR3 size: 15 residues. In germline, CDR1 is SQVTM, CDR2 ANQGSEA. The CDR3 is CSVEDKQGARDGYTF. Written as DNA, the CDR3 is TGCAGCGTTGAAGATAAGCAGGGGGCGCGGGATGGCTACACCTTC.